These 3 T cell receptor beta chains share one sample of origin, sequenced in a study of blood T cell repertoires in COVID-19. Assay used: immunoSEQ multiplex PCR; TCRdb lists only in-frame clones, some missing. This repertoire shows tens of thousands of clones, more than 80% found once; its top ten account for 4.5% to 5.5%. The specimen sequenced was peripheral blood. The receptors were sampled from a woman aged 65 to 85 with acute or convalescent COVID-19.

V is TRBV6-5 and J is TRBJ1-2; unclear D gene. The ends were cut back, 2 bases at V and 5 bases at J, with 12 bases in the middle. The germline V gene has CDR1 MNHEY and CDR2 SVGAGI. This CDR3 spans 14 amino acids. In DNA, the CDR3 is TGTGCCAGCAGTTACAGCCGCGGGAATTATGGCTACACCTTC. Translating it yields CASSYSRGNYGYTF.

The J gene is TRBJ1-2, the V gene TRBV7-8; perhaps TRBD1 as D (5 bases). Germline CDR1 is SGHVS and CDR2 is FQNEAQ. The CDR3 is made up of 17 amino acids. Trimming shortened V by 1 base and J by 1 base, and 16 bases separated the two germline ends. DNA of the CDR3: TGTGCCAGCAGCTTAGAGGGGCTCCGAGCCATTAACTATGGCTACACCTTC. It translates to CASSLEGLRAINYGYTF.

This clone was recorded a few times. This sequence joins TRBV15 and TRBJ2-3, with D possibly TRBD1 on 6 matching bases. Germline V lookup: CDR1 LNHNV, CDR2 YYDKDF (reference sequence). The CDR3 is 18 residues long. V was cut by 0 bases and J by 0 bases, with 16 bases left in between. The CDR3 is CATSRDPMETGSTDTQYF. CDR3 DNA sequence: TGTGCCACCAGCAGAGATCCGATGGAGACAGGTAGCACAGATACGCAGTATTTT.